The sequence of this T cell receptor (beta chain) was determined in a study of ipilimumab plus nivolumab after autologous stem cell transplantation. Profiling relied on immunoSEQ multiplex PCR, and the TCRdb table lists in-frame clones only, not all of them. This table has just over 40,000 clones, more than 85% appearing once. Checkpoint therapy with ipilimumab 1 mg/kg began 14 to 28 days after transplant. The length of the CDR3 is 17 residues. The junction had 13 bases not matched to a gene; V was cut back by 0 bases and J by 6 bases. Germline CDR1 is LNHNV and CDR2 is YYDKDF (reference sequence). The genes are TRBV15 and TRBJ1-2, with 7 bases lining up with TRBD1. This receptor was identified in a male donor with multiple myeloma. Specimen: PBMCs, collected in a trial of ipilimumab plus nivolumab as post-transplant consolidation. The CDR3 spells CATSREKGAQYPHGYTF. The CDR3 DNA follows: TGTGCCACCAGCAGAGAGAAGGGGGCGCAGTATCCCCATGGCTACACCTTC.